This entry is about one T cell receptor (beta chain). Using immunoSEQ multiplex PCR, the repertoire was profiled, and TCRdb retains in-frame clones only, with some absent. The data contain about 250,000 clones, around 88% of them seen just once; the ten biggest clones take up 4.5% to 6.5%. The data were taken from a study of blood T cell repertoires in COVID-19. Trimming took 5 bases from V and 6 from J; bases not matched to a gene: 3. The CDR3 consists of 13 residues. Germline V lookup: CDR1 SGHTA, CDR2 FQGTGA. The chain joins TRBV7-3 to TRBJ2-1, with TRBD1 identical over 8 bases. Sequencing was performed on peripheral blood. The receptor was isolated from a man older than 75 with acute or convalescent COVID-19. The CDR3 sequence is CASSMGTGNEQFF. DNA of the CDR3: TGTGCCAGCAGCATGGGGACAGGCAATGAGCAGTTCTTC.